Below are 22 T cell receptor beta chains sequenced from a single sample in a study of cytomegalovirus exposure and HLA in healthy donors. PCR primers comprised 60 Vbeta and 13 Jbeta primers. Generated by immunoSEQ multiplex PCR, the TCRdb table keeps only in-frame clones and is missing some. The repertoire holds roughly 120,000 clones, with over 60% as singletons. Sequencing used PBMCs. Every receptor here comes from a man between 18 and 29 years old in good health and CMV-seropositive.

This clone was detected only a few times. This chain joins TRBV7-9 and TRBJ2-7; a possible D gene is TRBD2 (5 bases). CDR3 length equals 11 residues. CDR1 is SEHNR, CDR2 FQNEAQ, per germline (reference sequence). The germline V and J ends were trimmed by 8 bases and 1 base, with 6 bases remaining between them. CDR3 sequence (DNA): TGTGCCAGCGAGGGTTCCTACGAGCAGTACTTC. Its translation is CASEGSYEQYF. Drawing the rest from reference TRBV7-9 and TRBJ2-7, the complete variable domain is DTGVSQNPRHKITKRGQNVTFRCDPISEHNRLYWYRQTLGQGPEFLTYFQNEAQLEKSRLLSDRFSAERPKGSFSTLEIQRTEQGDSAMYLCASEGSYEQYFGPGTRLTVT.

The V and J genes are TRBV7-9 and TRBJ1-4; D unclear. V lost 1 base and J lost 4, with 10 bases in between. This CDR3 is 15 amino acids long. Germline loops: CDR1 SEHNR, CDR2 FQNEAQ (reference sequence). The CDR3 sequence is CASSLEGGLNEKLFF. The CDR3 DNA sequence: TGTGCCAGCAGCTTAGAAGGAGGACTTAATGAAAAACTGTTTTTT.

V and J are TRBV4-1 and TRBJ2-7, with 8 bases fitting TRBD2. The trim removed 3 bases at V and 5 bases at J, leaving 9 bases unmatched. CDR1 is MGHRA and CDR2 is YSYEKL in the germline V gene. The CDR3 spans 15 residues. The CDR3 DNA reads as TGCGCCAGCAGCCACCCGGCGGGGGGCGGAAACGAGCAGTACTTC. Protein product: CASSHPAGGGNEQYF.

The CDR3 reads CASSIQGAIDYGYTF. CDR3 DNA sequence: TGCGCCAGCAGCATACAGGGGGCGATTGACTATGGCTACACCTTC. The rearrangement links TRBV5-1 to TRBJ1-2, with 9 bases matching TRBD1. In germline, CDR1 is SGHRS, CDR2 YFSETQ. V was pared by 4 bases and J by 3 bases, with 7 bases of the junction left unmatched. The length of the CDR3 is 15 residues.

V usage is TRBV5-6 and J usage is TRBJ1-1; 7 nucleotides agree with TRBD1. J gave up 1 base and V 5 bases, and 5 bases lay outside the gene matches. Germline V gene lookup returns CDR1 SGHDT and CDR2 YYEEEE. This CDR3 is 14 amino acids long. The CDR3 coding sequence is TGTGCCAGCAGTCGGGGACAGCAGAACACTGAAGCTTTCTTT. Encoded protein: CASSRGQQNTEAFF. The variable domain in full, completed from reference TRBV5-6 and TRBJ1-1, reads DAGVTQSPTHLIKTRGQQVTLRCSPKSGHDTVSWYQQALGQGPQFIFQYYEEEERQRGNFPDRFSGHQFPNYSSELNVNALLLGDSALYLCASSRGQQNTEAFFGQGTRLTVV.

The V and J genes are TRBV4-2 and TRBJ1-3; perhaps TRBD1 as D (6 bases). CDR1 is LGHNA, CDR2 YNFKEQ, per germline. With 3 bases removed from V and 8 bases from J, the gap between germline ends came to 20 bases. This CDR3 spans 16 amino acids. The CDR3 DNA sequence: TGTGCCAGCAGCCAGGAGGTCGGGGGGGCAGTTGACACCATATATTTT. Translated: CASSQEVGGAVDTIYF.

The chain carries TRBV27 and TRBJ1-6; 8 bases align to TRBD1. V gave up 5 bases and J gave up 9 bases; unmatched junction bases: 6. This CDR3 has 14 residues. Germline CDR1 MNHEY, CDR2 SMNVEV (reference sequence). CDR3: CASSRDRWGSPLHF. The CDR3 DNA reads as TGTGCCAGCAGTCGGGACAGGTGGGGTTCACCCCTCCACTTT.

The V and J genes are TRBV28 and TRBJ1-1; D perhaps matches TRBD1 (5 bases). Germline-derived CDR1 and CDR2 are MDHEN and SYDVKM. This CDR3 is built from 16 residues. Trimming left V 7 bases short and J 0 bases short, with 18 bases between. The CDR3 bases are TGTGCCAGCAACCCCTTCGGCAGGGTCGTGAACACTGAAGCTTTCTTT. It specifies CASNPFGRVVNTEAFF.

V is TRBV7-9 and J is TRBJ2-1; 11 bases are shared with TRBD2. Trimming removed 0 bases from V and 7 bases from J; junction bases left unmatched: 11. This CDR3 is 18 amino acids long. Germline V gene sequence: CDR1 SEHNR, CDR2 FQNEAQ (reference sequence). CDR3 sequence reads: CASSLAPFSGGELNEQFF. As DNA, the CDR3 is TGTGCCAGCAGCTTAGCCCCCTTTAGCGGGGGGGAACTTAATGAGCAGTTCTTC.

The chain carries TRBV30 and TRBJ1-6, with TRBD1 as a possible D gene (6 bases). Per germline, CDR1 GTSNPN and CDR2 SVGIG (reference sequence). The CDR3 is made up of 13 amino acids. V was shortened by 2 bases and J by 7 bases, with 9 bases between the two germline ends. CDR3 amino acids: CAWSPGTNSPLHF. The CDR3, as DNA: TGTGCCTGGAGTCCAGGGACAAATTCACCCCTCCACTTT.

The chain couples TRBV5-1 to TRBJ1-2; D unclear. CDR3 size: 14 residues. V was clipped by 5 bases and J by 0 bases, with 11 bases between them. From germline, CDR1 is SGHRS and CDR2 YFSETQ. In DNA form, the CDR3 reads TGCGCCAGCAGGGCGACAAGAACTAACTATGGCTACACCTTC. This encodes CASRATRTNYGYTF. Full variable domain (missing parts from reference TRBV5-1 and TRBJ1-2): KAGVTQTPRYLIKTRGQQVTLSCSPISGHRSVSWYQQTPGQGLQFLFEYFSETQRNKGNFPGRFSGRQFSNSRSEMNVSTLELGDSALYLCASRATRTNYGYTFGSGTRLTVV.

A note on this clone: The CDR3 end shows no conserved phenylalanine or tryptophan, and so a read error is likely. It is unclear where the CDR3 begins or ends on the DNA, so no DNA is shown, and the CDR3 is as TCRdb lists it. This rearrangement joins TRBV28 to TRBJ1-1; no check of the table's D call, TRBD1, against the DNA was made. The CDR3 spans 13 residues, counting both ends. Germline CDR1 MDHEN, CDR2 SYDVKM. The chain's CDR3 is CASSARPDRGTIL.

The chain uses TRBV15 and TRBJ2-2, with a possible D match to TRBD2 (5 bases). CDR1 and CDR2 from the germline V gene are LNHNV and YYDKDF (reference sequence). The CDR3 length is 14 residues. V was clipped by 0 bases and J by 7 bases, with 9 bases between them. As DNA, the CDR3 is TGTGCCACCAGCAGAGATCTAGGAGGCGGGGAGCTGTTTTTT. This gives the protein CATSRDLGGGELFF.

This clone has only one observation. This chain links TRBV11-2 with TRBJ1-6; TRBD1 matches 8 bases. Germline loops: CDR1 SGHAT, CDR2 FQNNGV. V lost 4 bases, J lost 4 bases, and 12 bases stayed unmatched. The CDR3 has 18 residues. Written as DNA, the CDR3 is TGTGCCAGCAGCTCGCCCCCGGACAGGGACTTTTATAATTCACCCCTCCACTTT. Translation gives CASSSPPDRDFYNSPLHF.

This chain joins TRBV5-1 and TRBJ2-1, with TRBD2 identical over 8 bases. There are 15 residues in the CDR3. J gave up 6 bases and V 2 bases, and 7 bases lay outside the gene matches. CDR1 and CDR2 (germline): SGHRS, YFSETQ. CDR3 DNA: TGCGCCAGCAGCTTTAATTTAGCGGGATCCAATGAGCAGTTCTTC. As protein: CASSFNLAGSNEQFF.

CDR3 in DNA: TGTGCCAGCAGCCCGGAGGCAGCCCGAGGCTCTGGGGCCAACGTCCTGACTTTC. It encodes CASSPEAARGSGANVLTF. This sequence joins TRBV5-4 and TRBJ2-6; D is perhaps TRBD2 (5 bases). This CDR3 has 18 amino acids. Germline lookup yields CDR1 SGHNT and CDR2 YYREEE (reference sequence). Trimming took 4 bases from V and 0 from J, leaving 17 bases between them.

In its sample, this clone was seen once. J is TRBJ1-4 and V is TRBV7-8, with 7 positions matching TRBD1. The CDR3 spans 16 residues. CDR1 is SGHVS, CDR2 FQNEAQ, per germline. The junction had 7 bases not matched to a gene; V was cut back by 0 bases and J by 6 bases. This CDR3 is CASSLAQGIMDEKLFF. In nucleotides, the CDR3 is TGTGCCAGCAGCTTAGCACAGGGGATAATGGATGAAAAACTGTTTTTT.

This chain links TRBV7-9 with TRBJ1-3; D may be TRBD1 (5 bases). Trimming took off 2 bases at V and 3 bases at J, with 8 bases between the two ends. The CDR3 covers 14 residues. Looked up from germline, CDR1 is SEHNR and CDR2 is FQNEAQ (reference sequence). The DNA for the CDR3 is TGTGCCAGCAGCTTAAGCAGGGTTGGAAACACCATATATTTT. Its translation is CASSLSRVGNTIYF.

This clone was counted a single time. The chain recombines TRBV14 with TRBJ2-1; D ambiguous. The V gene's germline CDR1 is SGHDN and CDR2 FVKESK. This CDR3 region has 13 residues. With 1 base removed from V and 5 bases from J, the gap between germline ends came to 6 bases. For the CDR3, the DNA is TGTGCCAGCAGCCAAGGACAACACAATGAGCAGTTCTTC. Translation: CASSQGQHNEQFF. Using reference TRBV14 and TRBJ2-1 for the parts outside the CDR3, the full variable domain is EAGVTQFPSHSVIEKGQTVTLRCDPISGHDNLYWYRRVMGKEIKFLLHFVKESKQDESGMPNNRFLAERTGGTYSTLKVQPAELEDSGVYFCASSQGQHNEQFFGPGTRLTVL.

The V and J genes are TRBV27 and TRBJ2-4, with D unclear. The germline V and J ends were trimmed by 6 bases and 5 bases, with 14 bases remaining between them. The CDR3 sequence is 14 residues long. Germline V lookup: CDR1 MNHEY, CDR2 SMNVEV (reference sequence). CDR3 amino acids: CASSSLTSQNIQYF. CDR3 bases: TGTGCCAGCAGCTCACTAACCTCCCAAAACATTCAGTACTTC.

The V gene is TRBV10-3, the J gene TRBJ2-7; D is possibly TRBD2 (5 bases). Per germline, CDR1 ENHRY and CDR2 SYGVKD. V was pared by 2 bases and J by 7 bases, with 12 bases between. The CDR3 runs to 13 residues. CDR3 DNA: TGTGCCATCAGTGAGCCCCCCCGGGGTGAGCAGTACTTC. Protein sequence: CAISEPPRGEQYF.

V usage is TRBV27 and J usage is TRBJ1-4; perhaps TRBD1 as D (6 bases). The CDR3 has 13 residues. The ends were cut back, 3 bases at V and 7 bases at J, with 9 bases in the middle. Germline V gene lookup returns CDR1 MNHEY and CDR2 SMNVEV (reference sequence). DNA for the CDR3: TGTGCCAGCAGTTTGGCAGGGGTTGAAAAACTGTTTTTT. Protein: CASSLAGVEKLFF.